The clone carrying this T cell receptor beta chain occurred once. Antigen unknown. This record belongs to a study of blood T cells in healthy people across ages. The study's findings and limits: Among T cells, TCR beta diversity per million cells dropped roughly linearly as age rose.

For the second PCR, which ran for about 6 to 12 cycles, a sample-barcoded 5' primer and a J-beta primer mix were used. MiXCR, run by TCRdb on the 5' RACE reads, gives a single entry per CDR3 protein. The sample records about 1.7 million distinct CDR3 sequences, under 30% being singletons. Trimming took 4 bases from V and 2 from J, leaving 8 bases between them. Looked up from germline, CDR1 is KGHSH and CDR2 is LQKENI. The CDR3 consists of 14 residues. The sequence was collected from a woman younger than 45 in good health. Source material: blood. The rearrangement links TRBV18 to TRBJ1-4; D call uncertain. CDR3 nucleotides: TGTGCCAGCTCACTTTCCAGGACTAATGAAAAACTGTTTTTT. Residues: CASSLSRTNEKLFF.